There are a few counts of the clone carrying this T cell receptor (beta chain). What it binds is unknown. Sorted populations all had greater than 95% purity. The source of the sample is a study of beta chain features in type 1 diabetes. The study, taken as a whole, reports: TCRB CDR3 length was moderately but significantly reduced in all four CD4+ subsets of Type 1 diabetes patients. The study found fewer insertions and more deletions at VDJ junctions in type 1 diabetes patients.

Expressed TCRB transcripts were sequenced because the isolated RNA had all been reverse transcribed beforehand. Sequenced by immunoSEQ multiplex PCR; TCRdb stores in-frame clones only, minus some. The table records about 250,000 clones, 11% to 15% of them present only once. The CDR3 totals 18 residues. CDR1 is SGHTA and CDR2 is FQGNSA in the germline V gene. The V end was cut by 5 bases, the J end by 2 bases, with 24 bases between. The sequence derives from a woman in her 40s in good health. The chain has TRBV7-2 and TRBJ1-2, with D perhaps matching TRBD1 (6 bases). Specimen: naive CD4+ T cells from blood. The CDR3: CASSQPGAQAQGNYGYTF. CDR3 bases: TGTGCCAGCAGCCAACCCGGGGCTCAGGCCCAGGGGAACTATGGCTACACCTTC.